This is a list of T cell receptor beta chains from one sample in a study of immune characterization of retroperitoneal liposarcoma. TCRdb re-analysed the PCR reads in MiXCR, keeping a single row per CDR3 protein. The repertoire includes some 11,000 distinct CDR3 sequences, 22% of them detected once, and 8% to 9% sits in the top ten. The sample comprised blood. The receptors were gathered from a female donor with retroperitoneal liposarcoma. Each CDR3 is given with its conserved first and last residue. The order of the fields is clone size, J gene, D gene, V gene, CDR3 DNA, CDR3 protein. D genes are given only for firm matches. Clone size is not always given. Where it is, it says once, few, many or a class for expanded clones.

few,TRBJ1-3,.,TRBV12-3/TRBV12-4,TGTGCCAGCAGCCTTAGAAGAAACACCATATATTTT,CASSLRRNTIYF
.,TRBJ2-7,TRBD1,TRBV6-5,TGTGCCAGCAGTGACCCACGGACAGGGTACTCCTACGAGCAGTACTTC,CASSDPRTGYSYEQYF
.,TRBJ1-2,TRBD1,TRBV6-1,TGTGCCAGCAGCGAACAGGGGGCTGCCTCTAACTATGGCTACACCTTC,CASSEQGAASNYGYTF
few,TRBJ1-1,.,TRBV6-1,TGTGCCAGCAGTTCAAACCAGGGTTGGGACACTGAAGCTTTCTTT,CASSSNQGWDTEAFF
.,TRBJ2-1,.,TRBV5-4,TGTGCCAGCAGCCTCCCAGGCCCCTACAATGAGCAGTTCTTC,CASSLPGPYNEQFF
many,TRBJ2-5,TRBD2,TRBV6-6,TGTGCCAGCAGCAGCGGGAGTGGGCAAGAGACCCAGTACTTC,CASSSGSGQETQYF
many,TRBJ2-3,.,TRBV11-3,TGTGCCAGCAGCTTGGCCAGCACAGATACGCAGTATTTT,CASSLASTDTQYF
once,TRBJ2-7,TRBD1,TRBV6-1,TGTGCCAGCAGTTCATACAGGGGGACCTACGAGCAGTACTTC,CASSSYRGTYEQYF
.,TRBJ2-5,.,TRBV6-5,TGTGCCAGCAGTTACGGTGTTGGGGAGACCCAGTACTTC,CASSYGVGETQYF
medium-sized,TRBJ1-1,.,TRBV11-2,TGTGCCAGCAGCAACCTACGGGGTTCGAACACTGAAGCTTTCTTT,CASSNLRGSNTEAFF
.,TRBJ2-1,.,TRBV27,TGTGCCAGCAGCCCGAGGTATGCGGACAATGAGCAGTTCTTC,CASSPRYADNEQFF
.,TRBJ2-7,TRBD2,TRBV6-5,TGTGCCAGCAGTTACTCCCCAGATATCCGGACTAGCGTCCACGAGCAGTACTTC,CASSYSPDIRTSVHEQYF
many,TRBJ2-1,.,TRBV12-3/TRBV12-4,TGTGCCAGCAGTCCCCGGATGGACTACAATGAGCAGTTCTTC,CASSPRMDYNEQFF
many,TRBJ1-6,TRBD1,TRBV6-1,TGTGCCAGCAGTGATGGGACCTTGGACAGGGCTTATTCACCCCTCCACTTT,CASSDGTLDRAYSPLHF
few,TRBJ2-7,TRBD2,TRBV6-1,TGTGCCAGCAGCCTTTTAAGGACTAGCGGGAGCCACGAGCAGTACTTC,CASSLLRTSGSHEQYF
large,TRBJ2-3,TRBD2,TRBV12-3/TRBV12-4,TGTGCCAGCAGCATAGCGGGAGAGACAGATACGCAGTATTTT,CASSIAGETDTQYF
.,TRBJ2-1,.,TRBV10-1,TGCGCCAGCAGTAGAGGCGGGGGCAGGGGGAATGAGCAGTTCTTC,CASSRGGGRGNEQFF
.,TRBJ1-1,.,TRBV11-2,TGTGCCAGCAGCTTCGAAAGGAACACTGAAGCTTTCTTT,CASSFERNTEAFF
few,TRBJ2-3,TRBD2,TRBV11-2,TGTGCCAGCAGCTTATTTCGGGAGGCCCTTCTAAGCACAGATACGCAGTATTTT,CASSLFREALLSTDTQYF
.,TRBJ1-1,.,TRBV5-6,TGTGCCAGCAGCTTGGTTCAGAGAAACACTGAAGCTTTCTTT,CASSLVQRNTEAFF
many,TRBJ2-5,TRBD1,TRBV11-3,TGTGCCAGCAGCGACGGACAGGGCCGGGAGACCCAGTACTTC,CASSDGQGRETQYF
.,TRBJ2-5,.,TRBV5-1,TGCGCCAGCAGCCCGAATCTCTCCGGCTGGACCCAGTACTTC,CASSPNLSGWTQYF
.,TRBJ2-4,.,TRBV6-1,TGTGCCAGCAGGGGGGACACAAGGGTTCAGTACTTC,CASRGDTRVQYF
few,TRBJ1-1,.,TRBV12-3/TRBV12-4,TGTGCCAGCAGTTCCCATCCTAAGAACACTGAAGCTTTCTTT,CASSSHPKNTEAFF
medium-sized,TRBJ2-3,.,TRBV10-1,TGCGCCAGCAGCCCCGACGGATCTAGCACAGATACGCAGTATTTT,CASSPDGSSTDTQYF
many,TRBJ2-7,.,TRBV27,TGTGCCAGCAGTTTATTTCCAGGGGAATACTACGAGCAGTACTTC,CASSLFPGEYYEQYF
few,TRBJ1-2,TRBD1,TRBV6-6,TGTGCCAGCAGTTACGGACAGGGGATCGATGGCTACACCTTC,CASSYGQGIDGYTF
.,TRBJ1-2,TRBD1,TRBV5-4,TGTGCCAGCAGCCCCGGGACAGGGGCGTATGGCTACACCTTC,CASSPGTGAYGYTF
many,TRBJ2-1,.,TRBV11-3,TGTGCCAGCAGCCCCCTCTACAATGAGCAGTTCTTC,CASSPLYNEQFF
few,TRBJ2-7,.,TRBV7-3,TGTGCCAGCAGCTTAAACCCTACCTACGAGCAGTACTTC,CASSLNPTYEQYF
many,TRBJ2-7,.,TRBV6-1,TGTGCCAGCAGGGGCCTCTACGAGCAGTACTTC,CASRGLYEQYF
many,TRBJ2-7,TRBD1,TRBV12-3/TRBV12-4,TGTGCCAGCAGTGTCCCCGGGACAGGGGTCTACGAGCAGTACTTC,CASSVPGTGVYEQYF
.,TRBJ2-2,.,TRBV11-3,TGTGCCAGCAGCCCCCGGGGGGAGCTGTTTTTT,CASSPRGELFF
.,TRBJ2-1,.,TRBV20-1,TGCAGTGCTAAAGGGAGTAGGAATGAGCAGTTCTTC,CSAKGSRNEQFF
.,TRBJ2-3,TRBD2,TRBV7-2,TGTGCCAGCAGTCTAGTGTGGCGGGGGGGCACAGATACGCAGTATTTT,CASSLVWRGGTDTQYF
once,TRBJ1-1,.,TRBV9,TGTGCCAGCAGCGTAGCGGCCCGGTATCGGGAGGGTGACACTGAAGCTTTCTTT,CASSVAARYREGDTEAFF
.,TRBJ2-7,.,TRBV7-2,TGTGACAGCAGCTTCCAGGGGGGACCCTACGAGCAGTACTTC,CDSSFQGGPYEQYF
once,TRBJ2-7,TRBD2,TRBV6-1,TGTGCCAGCAGCACCGGGACTAGCGGGAGCAGGTACGAGCAGTACTTC,CASSTGTSGSRYEQYF
medium-sized,TRBJ1-4,TRBD1,TRBV6-1,TGTGCCAGCAGTGAAGAACAGGGGAGAACTAATGAAAAACTGTTTTTT,CASSEEQGRTNEKLFF
few,TRBJ2-2,.,TRBV3-1,TGTGCCAGCAGCCAACCTCTCAGGGTTGGTAGCACCGGGGAGCTGTTTTTT,CASSQPLRVGSTGELFF
many,TRBJ2-4,.,TRBV4-1,TGCGCCAGCAGCCCCGGGGGCGTCGTCAAAAACATTCAGTACTTC,CASSPGGVVKNIQYF
many,TRBJ2-5,TRBD2,TRBV6-1,TGTGCCAGCAGTCCGACTAGCCCACAAGAGACCCAGTACTTC,CASSPTSPQETQYF
few,TRBJ2-1,.,TRBV5-1,TGCGCCAGCAGCTTGGGAGGGAACCCGCGCAATGAGCAGTTCTTC,CASSLGGNPRNEQFF